This is a list of T cell receptor beta chains from one sample in a study of T cell responses to AZD1222 COVID-19 vaccine. Method: immunoSEQ multiplex PCR; TCRdb's copy keeps in-frame clones and lacks some. Counted here are about 110,000 clones, about 82% occurring once; the ten biggest clones make up about 3%. Here the sequenced sample was peripheral blood, taken on day 0 of AZD1222 vaccination. Receptor source: an adult in good health. Both conserved end residues are part of each CDR3. The order of the fields is V gene, clone size, D gene, J gene, CDR3 DNA, CDR3 protein. D genes are given only for firm matches. Rows may omit the clone size; those that give it use once, few, many or a size class.

v_gene: TRBV28; abundance: NA; d_gene: TRBD1; j_gene: TRBJ2-1; CDR3nt: TGTGCCAGCAGTTTAACAGGGGGCAATGAGCAGTTCTTC; CDR3aa: CASSLTGGNEQFF
v_gene: TRBV28; abundance: NA; d_gene: NA; j_gene: TRBJ1-5; CDR3nt: TGTGCCAGCAGTCCCCCCGGGGGAGAGGGACAGCCCCAGCATTTT; CDR3aa: CASSPPGGEGQPQHF
v_gene: TRBV19; abundance: NA; d_gene: NA; j_gene: TRBJ2-5; CDR3nt: TGTGCCAGCAGGATCTTAGAGACCCAGTACTTC; CDR3aa: CASRILETQYF
v_gene: TRBV30; abundance: NA; d_gene: TRBD2; j_gene: TRBJ2-1; CDR3nt: TGTGCCTGGAGTGTACCCACGCAGCGGGGTTTGAATGAGCAGTTCTTC; CDR3aa: CAWSVPTQRGLNEQFF
v_gene: TRBV2; abundance: NA; d_gene: NA; j_gene: TRBJ2-3; CDR3nt: TGTGCCAGCAGTGCCCGGGATACGCAGTATTTT; CDR3aa: CASSARDTQYF
v_gene: TRBV27; abundance: NA; d_gene: TRBD1; j_gene: TRBJ2-7; CDR3nt: TGTGCCAGCAGTTTATCGAGGGGGGGACAGGGCTCCTACGAGCAGTACTTC; CDR3aa: CASSLSRGGQGSYEQYF
v_gene: TRBV2; abundance: NA; d_gene: TRBD1; j_gene: TRBJ2-3; CDR3nt: TGTGCCAGCAGTGAATTGGGGACAGGGGGCACAGATACGCAGTATTTT; CDR3aa: CASSELGTGGTDTQYF
v_gene: TRBV30; abundance: NA; d_gene: NA; j_gene: TRBJ1-5; CDR3nt: TGTGCCTGGAGTTGGGGTAATAGCAATCAGCCCCAGCATTTT; CDR3aa: CAWSWGNSNQPQHF
v_gene: TRBV9; abundance: NA; d_gene: TRBD1; j_gene: TRBJ1-3; CDR3nt: TGTGCCAGCAGCGCTCGACAGGGGAGTGGAAACACCATATATTTT; CDR3aa: CASSARQGSGNTIYF
v_gene: TRBV7-2; abundance: NA; d_gene: NA; j_gene: TRBJ1-2; CDR3nt: TGTGCCAGCAGCTTAGATCAAGGAGCCTATGGCTACACCTTC; CDR3aa: CASSLDQGAYGYTF
v_gene: TRBV7-9; abundance: once; d_gene: NA; j_gene: TRBJ2-7; CDR3nt: TGTGCCAGCAGCTCGTACTTAGGCCCGGACGAGCAGTACTTC; CDR3aa: CASSSYLGPDEQYF
v_gene: TRBV18; abundance: NA; d_gene: TRBD2; j_gene: TRBJ2-1; CDR3nt: TGTGCCAGCTCACCAGCGGCCAGCGGGGGGGCCGATGAGCAGTTCTTC; CDR3aa: CASSPAASGGADEQFF
v_gene: TRBV19; abundance: NA; d_gene: NA; j_gene: TRBJ1-5; CDR3nt: TGTGCCATAAAAAGGGGATACAATCAGCCCCAGCATTTT; CDR3aa: CAIKRGYNQPQHF
v_gene: TRBV29-1; abundance: NA; d_gene: NA; j_gene: TRBJ1-1; CDR3nt: TGCAGCGCTGACATAGCCATGAACACTGAAGCTTTCTTT; CDR3aa: CSADIAMNTEAFF
v_gene: TRBV18; abundance: NA; d_gene: TRBD1; j_gene: TRBJ2-2; CDR3nt: TGTGCCAGCTCACGACAGGGACAGAAGGGCACCGGGGAGCTGTTTTTT; CDR3aa: CASSRQGQKGTGELFF
v_gene: TRBV29-1; abundance: NA; d_gene: NA; j_gene: TRBJ1-1; CDR3nt: TGCAGCGTTGATAAAGGCCGAGACACTGAAGCTTTCTTT; CDR3aa: CSVDKGRDTEAFF
v_gene: TRBV10-3; abundance: NA; d_gene: TRBD1; j_gene: TRBJ2-7; CDR3nt: TGTGCCATCACCCCGGGACAGACCTCCTACGAGCAGTACTTC; CDR3aa: CAITPGQTSYEQYF
v_gene: TRBV28; abundance: NA; d_gene: TRBD2; j_gene: TRBJ2-3; CDR3nt: TGTGCCAGCAGTCTCTCCGCTAGCGGGGGGCGCACAGATACGCAGTATTTT; CDR3aa: CASSLSASGGRTDTQYF
v_gene: TRBV19; abundance: NA; d_gene: TRBD1; j_gene: TRBJ2-7; CDR3nt: TGTGCCAGTAGTACAGAGGGACAGGTCAGCTCCTACGAGCAGTACTTC; CDR3aa: CASSTEGQVSSYEQYF
v_gene: TRBV6-2/TRBV6-3; abundance: NA; d_gene: TRBD1; j_gene: TRBJ2-3; CDR3nt: TGTGCCAGCAGCCCGGGACAGGGAATCGCGGATACGCAGTATTTT; CDR3aa: CASSPGQGIADTQYF
v_gene: TRBV7-2; abundance: NA; d_gene: NA; j_gene: TRBJ1-6; CDR3nt: TGTGCCAGCAGCGCAGACAGGTTGAATTCACCCCTCCACTTT; CDR3aa: CASSADRLNSPLHF
v_gene: TRBV12-3/TRBV12-4; abundance: NA; d_gene: NA; j_gene: TRBJ2-7; CDR3nt: TGTGCCAGCAGTGCCCGGACAGAGCAGTACTTC; CDR3aa: CASSARTEQYF
v_gene: TRBV6-1; abundance: NA; d_gene: NA; j_gene: TRBJ1-3; CDR3nt: TGTGCCAGCAGGGAAGGGGCTGGAAACACCATATATTTT; CDR3aa: CASREGAGNTIYF